This TCR beta chain was identified in a study of identical twins. Study-level results: Whereas memory repertoires showed no such difference, abundant cord blood beta clonotypes carried fewer insertions. The study found weaker excess twin sharing in beta out-of-frame sequences. Twin sharing of out-of-frame TCR alpha was underestimated by models in monozygotic pairs.

After removal of 3 bases from V and 7 bases from J, the junction contained 10 bases not matched to a gene. The CDR3 is 15 residues long. Looked up from germline, CDR1 is MNHNS and CDR2 is SASEGT. Template switching, a step in the protocol, added a universal primer site, and cDNA carried unique molecular identifiers. TCRdb itself ran the 5' RACE reads through MiXCR, one entry per CDR3 protein. The top ten hold under 10% of the sample, which has 300,000 to 400,000 distinct CDR3 sequences, about 10% seen once. In the case of this clonotype: Its antigen is not identified.

The sequence was collected from a woman in her 50s in good health. The chain recombines TRBV6-1 with TRBJ1-1; 8 nucleotides line up with TRBD1. Sequencing used naive T cells sorted from blood. CDR3 in DNA: TGTGCCAGCAGTGAGGATCCCAGGGGGCAGGGTGAAGCTTTCTTT. Residues: CASSEDPRGQGEAFF.